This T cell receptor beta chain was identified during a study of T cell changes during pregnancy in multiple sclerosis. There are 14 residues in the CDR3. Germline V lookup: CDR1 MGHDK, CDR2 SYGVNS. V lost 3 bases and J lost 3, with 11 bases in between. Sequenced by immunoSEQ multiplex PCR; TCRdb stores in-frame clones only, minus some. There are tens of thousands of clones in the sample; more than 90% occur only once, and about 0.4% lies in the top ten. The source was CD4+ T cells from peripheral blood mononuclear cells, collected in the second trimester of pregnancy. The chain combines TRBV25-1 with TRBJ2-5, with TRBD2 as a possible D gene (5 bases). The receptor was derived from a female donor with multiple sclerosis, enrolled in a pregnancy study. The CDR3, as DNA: TGTGCCAGCAGTGACCATGGGCGGGAAGAGACCCAGTACTTC. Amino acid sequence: CASSDHGREETQYF.